The following is a T cell receptor beta chain sequence with its context. This clonotype was seen repeatedly, ten times or more. The antigen it recognizes is unknown. No base-level quality is on record; no much larger clone is a single base apart. Sequenced using an Illumina HiSeq 2500. Quantitative 5'-RACE with molecular barcodes was used to prepare TCR beta libraries. In the authors' own workflow: A new computational method based on a probabilistic model of VDJ rearrangement was used to identify disease-linked TCR variants. In TCRdb, the public reads were trimmed at Q25 with fastp and aligned with MiXCR, with productive beta chains retained. When rows share a CDR3 protein, they turn into one entry using the most common DNA and genes. The V and J calls, along with clone size, are taken from TCRdb and not from the paper's own processing. This sample is represented by about 130,000 distinct CDR3 sequences; approximately 6.8% of them were singletons. The ten largest account for more than 9% of the sample.

This entry belongs to a study of CD8 T cells in ankylosing spondylitis (dated by TCRdb to the late 2010s). Notes on the research overall: The study profiled T cell receptor beta repertoires in healthy donors and ankylosing spondylitis patients to find disease-linked TCR variants. In total, the full study cohort was made up of some 110 healthy donors and approximately 27 ankylosing spondylitis patients. Samples of peripheral blood were taken, and for ankylosing spondylitis patients, synovial fluid was collected as well. Broad study findings and their caveats: A TCR beta motif of about eight highly homologous amino acid variants appeared characteristic of blood from ankylosing spondylitis patients. According to the report, matched synovial fluid samples from ankylosing spondylitis patients were significantly enriched for the disease-linked clones. Some TCR beta motif variants had previously been reported in synovial fluid and blood of reactive arthritis patients, which suggested common disease-initiation mechanisms. The disease-linked clones showed a CD8+ phenotype and occurred at relatively low frequencies in peripheral blood.

The receptor comes from a male donor with ankylosing spondylitis or in good health (not recorded which). Sequencing was performed on blood, either unsorted or a sorted T cell fraction (not recorded which).

The CDR3 region: CASSLEYPPYEQYF. The bases read TGTGCCAGCAGCTTAGAGTACCCACCCTACGAGCAGTACTTC. The chain is made from TRBV7-9 and TRBJ2-7; a confident D gene designation cannot be given. Taken from cysteine to phenylalanine, the CDR3 has 14 residues. Left in the record is the CDR3 DNA by itself, 42 bases read in frame from the first base. The junction shows trimming of 1 base on V and 2 bases on J, plus 9 bases between the germline ends. Looking up the germline V gene (reference sequence) yields CDR1 SEHNR and CDR2 FQNEAQ.